The TCR beta chain under discussion was sequenced for a study of CD8+ T cells in alopecia areata (dated 2018 in TCRdb). General notes on the study: The treated patients took part in an open-label pilot trial in which moderate-to-severe alopecia areata was treated with oral tofacitinib at 5 to 10 mg twice daily. immunoSEQ multiplex PCR using 35 Vbeta forward primers and 13 Jbeta reverse primers was used to amplify TCRbeta CDR3 regions. RNA was extracted with the PAXgene miRNA kit for fixed scalp, the miRNeasy kit for PBMCs, and the RNeasy kit for mouse skin. In both human patients and the C3H/HeJ mouse model, the study applied high-throughput TCRbeta sequencing to look at T cell clonal expansion in alopecia areata. Biopsies were taken from tofacitinib-treated patients at baseline and at 4 and 24 weeks of treatment, and a later scalp biopsy was taken in several of the tofacitinib-treated patients. Tofacitinib was given for 6 to 18 months, followed by 6 months of follow-up off drug to assess delayed response and recurrence. Clonality in the scalp was compared among normal scalp (n=4), patchy alopecia areata scalp (n=8), and alopecia totalis/universalis scalp (n=8). In humans, TCRbeta sequencing was performed on scalp tissue and on sorted CD4+ and CD8+ peripheral blood T cells from healthy controls and from patients with patchy or totalis/universalis alopecia areata.

The research as a whole found: Shared TCR sequences between patients were less evident than in mice, which may be partly attributable to HLA diversity in the patient population. Resident alphabeta T cells in normal human skin are also sequenced, complicating scalp TCR repertoire analysis, unlike mouse skin dominated by gammadelta T cells. Compared with normal scalp, lesional scalp, particularly in alopecia totalis/universalis, had higher clonality and more expanded CD8+ clones, which suggests antigenic drive.

The library was produced with the immunoSEQ multiplex PCR assay. For TCR sequencing, RNA was extracted from every sample and reverse transcribed into cDNA to serve as template. First-strand cDNA was synthesized using SuperScript III with a 2:1 mix of oligo-dT and random hexamers. A synthetic immune receptor repertoire was used to assess amplification bias, and residual bias was removed computationally. The study's processing was this. After raw reads were preprocessed to remove errors, the CDR3 was defined following IMGT conventions as running from the conserved cysteine to phenylalanine. Clonality was computed as 1 minus the Shannon entropy, with the entropy normalized by log2 of the number of productive unique TCRs. Whether scalp clones were CD4 or CD8 was inferred by matching scalp TCRbeta sequences against CD4 and CD8 repertoires sorted from blood. What TCRdb holds here is the immuneACCESS table cut down to in-frame rearrangements. Part of the clones is not present; checked against another copy, under half of the missing clones reflect an unresolved V gene, and the others are unexplained. V and J calls and clone size follow that table, whereas D and trimming were derived from the DNA. Across this sample there are more than 150,000 clones, with 40% to 60% seen only once. 19% of the sample is held by the ten biggest clonotypes.

The sample's time point label, decoded: baseline before oral tofacitinib. Peripheral blood and lesional scalp punch biopsies were obtained from patients with alopecia areata. PBMCs were isolated by density centrifugation and stained for CD3, CD4 and CD8, after which CD4+ and CD8+ T cells were sorted on a FACSAria. CDR3 length: 15 amino acids, cysteine to phenylalanine. Kept here is only the CDR3 DNA, which spans 45 bases and is read in frame from base 1. Deletion took 0 bases off V and 6 bases off J, with a span of 11 bases between the germline ends. From a lookup of the germline V gene (reference sequence), CDR1 and CDR2 are MNHEY and SMNVEV. Of note for this clone: The clone's antigen remains unknown. Per-nucleotide qualities are absent, and no much larger clonotype sits a single base away.

The starting material was CD8+ T cells sorted from blood, obtained at week 0. This TCR was recovered from a human donor with alopecia areata. The rearrangement combines TRBV27 with TRBJ1-4; tentative D gene TRBD1, with 6 bases matching. The CDR3 loop reads CASSLSGAGYEKLFF. The DNA sequence is given as TGTGCCAGCAGTTTATCGGGGGCAGGGTATGAAAAACTGTTTTTT.